A selection of T cell receptor beta chains follows, all from one sample in a study of cytotoxic CD8 clonotypes in ibrutinib-treated CLL. The assay was immunoSEQ multiplex PCR, and TCRdb's table has in-frame clones only and misses some. The data show 140,000 to 150,000 clones, about 76% seen once. Sequencing was performed on PBMCs, taken after 24 months of ibrutinib treatment. These receptors originate from a human donor with chronic lymphocytic leukemia. CDR3s include the opening cysteine and the closing phenylalanine or tryptophan. A D gene is named only where the DNA matches it firmly. Clone size is given for some rows only: seen once, a few or many times, or a class if the clone is expanded.

abundance | j_gene | v_gene | d_gene | CDR3aa | CDR3nt
NA | TRBJ2-3 | TRBV20-1 | NA | CSPEGDTQYF | TGCAGTCCGGAAGGCGATACGCAGTATTTT
NA | TRBJ2-1 | TRBV28 | TRBD2 | CASSTSGRGSYNEQFF | TGTGCCAGCAGCACCAGCGGGAGGGGTTCCTACAATGAGCAGTTCTTC
NA | TRBJ1-2 | TRBV19 | NA | CASHPPGGPVIGYTF | TGTGCCAGCCACCCCCCCGGCGGGCCAGTTATTGGCTACACCTTC
NA | TRBJ2-2 | TRBV27 | NA | CARRRTGELFF | TGTGCCCGCCGAAGGACCGGGGAGCTGTTTTTT
NA | TRBJ2-5 | TRBV10-3 | NA | CAISESGETQYF | TGTGCCATCAGTGAGTCGGGAGAGACCCAGTACTTC
once | TRBJ1-2 | TRBV18 | NA | CASSLGQNYGYTF | TGTGCCAGCTCACTTGGACAGAACTATGGCTACACCTTC
NA | TRBJ2-3 | TRBV28 | TRBD2 | CASSAQLAGVTDTQYF | TGTGCCAGCAGTGCCCAACTAGCGGGAGTCACAGATACGCAGTATTTT
NA | TRBJ2-1 | TRBV5-1 | TRBD2 | CASSTGLAKPSNEQFF | TGCGCCAGCAGCACGGGACTAGCGAAACCATCCAATGAGCAGTTCTTC
NA | TRBJ1-5 | TRBV4-3 | NA | CASSQTTVNQPQHF | TGCGCCAGCAGCCAAACGACAGTCAATCAGCCCCAGCATTTT
NA | TRBJ2-7 | TRBV10-3 | NA | CAISDPPQSYEQYF | TGTGCCATCAGTGACCCACCGCAATCCTACGAGCAGTACTTC
NA | TRBJ2-5 | TRBV6-5 | TRBD2 | CASSYFRGGQETQYF | TGTGCCAGCAGTTACTTTCGGGGAGGGCAAGAGACCCAGTACTTC
NA | TRBJ2-7 | TRBV29-1 | NA | CSVEDSSYEQYF | TGCAGCGTGGAGGACTCCTCTTACGAGCAGTACTTC
once | TRBJ2-1 | TRBV30 | NA | CAWTRWGRGFFF | TGTGCCTGGACCCGGTGGGGTCGAGGATTTTTCTTC
NA | TRBJ2-7 | TRBV5-1 | TRBD1 | CASSLGQGWSYEQYF | TGCGCCAGCAGCTTGGGACAGGGATGGTCCTACGAGCAGTACTTC
NA | TRBJ2-2 | TRBV9 | NA | CASSVYPGELFF | TGTGCCAGCAGCGTATATCCCGGGGAGCTGTTTTTT
once | TRBJ1-5 | TRBV5-6 | NA | CASSLSRRAMGGNQPQHF | TGTGCCAGCAGCTTGTCGCGCAGGGCGATGGGGGGCAATCAGCCCCAGCATTTT
once | TRBJ2-2 | TRBV5-1 | NA | CASGQGNTGELFF | TGCGCCAGCGGTCAGGGAAACACCGGGGAGCTGTTTTTT
NA | TRBJ2-3 | TRBV5-1 | TRBD2 | CASPGTSGPPTDTQYF | TGCGCCAGCCCCGGGACTAGCGGACCACCCACAGATACGCAGTATTTT
NA | TRBJ1-1 | TRBV18 | NA | CASSPEGNTEAFF | TGTGCCAGCTCACCAGAAGGGAACACTGAAGCTTTCTTT
NA | TRBJ2-5 | TRBV2 | TRBD2 | CATGGAGPGETQYF | TGTGCCACCGGGGGGGCAGGCCCAGGGGAGACCCAGTACTTC
NA | TRBJ2-7 | TRBV20-1 | NA | CSARAAYEQYF | TGCAGTGCCCGGGCCGCCTACGAGCAGTACTTC
NA | TRBJ1-5 | TRBV18 | NA | CASRAGEQQPQHF | TGTGCCAGCCGGGCCGGGGAGCAACAGCCCCAGCATTTT
NA | TRBJ1-4 | TRBV7-2 | TRBD1 | CASSSGTGWEKLFF | TGTGCCAGCAGCTCCGGGACAGGGTGGGAAAAACTGTTTTTT
NA | TRBJ2-6 | TRBV10-3 | NA | CATYLGSGANVLTF | TGTGCCACCTACCTGGGCTCTGGGGCCAACGTCCTGACTTTC
NA | TRBJ1-4 | TRBV6-5 | NA | CASRGGIRQEKLFF | TGTGCCAGCAGGGGGGGGATCCGCCAGGAAAAACTGTTTTTT
NA | TRBJ1-4 | TRBV30 | TRBD1 | CAWKAWQGAEKLFF | TGTGCCTGGAAAGCGTGGCAGGGGGCTGAAAAACTGTTTTTT
once | TRBJ1-2 | TRBV2 | TRBD1 | CASTGTVFYGYTF | TGTGCCTCCACCGGGACAGTTTTCTATGGCTACACCTTC
NA | TRBJ2-5 | TRBV28 | TRBD1 | CASRRDSNWETQYF | TGTGCCAGCAGACGGGACAGCAACTGGGAGACCCAGTACTTC